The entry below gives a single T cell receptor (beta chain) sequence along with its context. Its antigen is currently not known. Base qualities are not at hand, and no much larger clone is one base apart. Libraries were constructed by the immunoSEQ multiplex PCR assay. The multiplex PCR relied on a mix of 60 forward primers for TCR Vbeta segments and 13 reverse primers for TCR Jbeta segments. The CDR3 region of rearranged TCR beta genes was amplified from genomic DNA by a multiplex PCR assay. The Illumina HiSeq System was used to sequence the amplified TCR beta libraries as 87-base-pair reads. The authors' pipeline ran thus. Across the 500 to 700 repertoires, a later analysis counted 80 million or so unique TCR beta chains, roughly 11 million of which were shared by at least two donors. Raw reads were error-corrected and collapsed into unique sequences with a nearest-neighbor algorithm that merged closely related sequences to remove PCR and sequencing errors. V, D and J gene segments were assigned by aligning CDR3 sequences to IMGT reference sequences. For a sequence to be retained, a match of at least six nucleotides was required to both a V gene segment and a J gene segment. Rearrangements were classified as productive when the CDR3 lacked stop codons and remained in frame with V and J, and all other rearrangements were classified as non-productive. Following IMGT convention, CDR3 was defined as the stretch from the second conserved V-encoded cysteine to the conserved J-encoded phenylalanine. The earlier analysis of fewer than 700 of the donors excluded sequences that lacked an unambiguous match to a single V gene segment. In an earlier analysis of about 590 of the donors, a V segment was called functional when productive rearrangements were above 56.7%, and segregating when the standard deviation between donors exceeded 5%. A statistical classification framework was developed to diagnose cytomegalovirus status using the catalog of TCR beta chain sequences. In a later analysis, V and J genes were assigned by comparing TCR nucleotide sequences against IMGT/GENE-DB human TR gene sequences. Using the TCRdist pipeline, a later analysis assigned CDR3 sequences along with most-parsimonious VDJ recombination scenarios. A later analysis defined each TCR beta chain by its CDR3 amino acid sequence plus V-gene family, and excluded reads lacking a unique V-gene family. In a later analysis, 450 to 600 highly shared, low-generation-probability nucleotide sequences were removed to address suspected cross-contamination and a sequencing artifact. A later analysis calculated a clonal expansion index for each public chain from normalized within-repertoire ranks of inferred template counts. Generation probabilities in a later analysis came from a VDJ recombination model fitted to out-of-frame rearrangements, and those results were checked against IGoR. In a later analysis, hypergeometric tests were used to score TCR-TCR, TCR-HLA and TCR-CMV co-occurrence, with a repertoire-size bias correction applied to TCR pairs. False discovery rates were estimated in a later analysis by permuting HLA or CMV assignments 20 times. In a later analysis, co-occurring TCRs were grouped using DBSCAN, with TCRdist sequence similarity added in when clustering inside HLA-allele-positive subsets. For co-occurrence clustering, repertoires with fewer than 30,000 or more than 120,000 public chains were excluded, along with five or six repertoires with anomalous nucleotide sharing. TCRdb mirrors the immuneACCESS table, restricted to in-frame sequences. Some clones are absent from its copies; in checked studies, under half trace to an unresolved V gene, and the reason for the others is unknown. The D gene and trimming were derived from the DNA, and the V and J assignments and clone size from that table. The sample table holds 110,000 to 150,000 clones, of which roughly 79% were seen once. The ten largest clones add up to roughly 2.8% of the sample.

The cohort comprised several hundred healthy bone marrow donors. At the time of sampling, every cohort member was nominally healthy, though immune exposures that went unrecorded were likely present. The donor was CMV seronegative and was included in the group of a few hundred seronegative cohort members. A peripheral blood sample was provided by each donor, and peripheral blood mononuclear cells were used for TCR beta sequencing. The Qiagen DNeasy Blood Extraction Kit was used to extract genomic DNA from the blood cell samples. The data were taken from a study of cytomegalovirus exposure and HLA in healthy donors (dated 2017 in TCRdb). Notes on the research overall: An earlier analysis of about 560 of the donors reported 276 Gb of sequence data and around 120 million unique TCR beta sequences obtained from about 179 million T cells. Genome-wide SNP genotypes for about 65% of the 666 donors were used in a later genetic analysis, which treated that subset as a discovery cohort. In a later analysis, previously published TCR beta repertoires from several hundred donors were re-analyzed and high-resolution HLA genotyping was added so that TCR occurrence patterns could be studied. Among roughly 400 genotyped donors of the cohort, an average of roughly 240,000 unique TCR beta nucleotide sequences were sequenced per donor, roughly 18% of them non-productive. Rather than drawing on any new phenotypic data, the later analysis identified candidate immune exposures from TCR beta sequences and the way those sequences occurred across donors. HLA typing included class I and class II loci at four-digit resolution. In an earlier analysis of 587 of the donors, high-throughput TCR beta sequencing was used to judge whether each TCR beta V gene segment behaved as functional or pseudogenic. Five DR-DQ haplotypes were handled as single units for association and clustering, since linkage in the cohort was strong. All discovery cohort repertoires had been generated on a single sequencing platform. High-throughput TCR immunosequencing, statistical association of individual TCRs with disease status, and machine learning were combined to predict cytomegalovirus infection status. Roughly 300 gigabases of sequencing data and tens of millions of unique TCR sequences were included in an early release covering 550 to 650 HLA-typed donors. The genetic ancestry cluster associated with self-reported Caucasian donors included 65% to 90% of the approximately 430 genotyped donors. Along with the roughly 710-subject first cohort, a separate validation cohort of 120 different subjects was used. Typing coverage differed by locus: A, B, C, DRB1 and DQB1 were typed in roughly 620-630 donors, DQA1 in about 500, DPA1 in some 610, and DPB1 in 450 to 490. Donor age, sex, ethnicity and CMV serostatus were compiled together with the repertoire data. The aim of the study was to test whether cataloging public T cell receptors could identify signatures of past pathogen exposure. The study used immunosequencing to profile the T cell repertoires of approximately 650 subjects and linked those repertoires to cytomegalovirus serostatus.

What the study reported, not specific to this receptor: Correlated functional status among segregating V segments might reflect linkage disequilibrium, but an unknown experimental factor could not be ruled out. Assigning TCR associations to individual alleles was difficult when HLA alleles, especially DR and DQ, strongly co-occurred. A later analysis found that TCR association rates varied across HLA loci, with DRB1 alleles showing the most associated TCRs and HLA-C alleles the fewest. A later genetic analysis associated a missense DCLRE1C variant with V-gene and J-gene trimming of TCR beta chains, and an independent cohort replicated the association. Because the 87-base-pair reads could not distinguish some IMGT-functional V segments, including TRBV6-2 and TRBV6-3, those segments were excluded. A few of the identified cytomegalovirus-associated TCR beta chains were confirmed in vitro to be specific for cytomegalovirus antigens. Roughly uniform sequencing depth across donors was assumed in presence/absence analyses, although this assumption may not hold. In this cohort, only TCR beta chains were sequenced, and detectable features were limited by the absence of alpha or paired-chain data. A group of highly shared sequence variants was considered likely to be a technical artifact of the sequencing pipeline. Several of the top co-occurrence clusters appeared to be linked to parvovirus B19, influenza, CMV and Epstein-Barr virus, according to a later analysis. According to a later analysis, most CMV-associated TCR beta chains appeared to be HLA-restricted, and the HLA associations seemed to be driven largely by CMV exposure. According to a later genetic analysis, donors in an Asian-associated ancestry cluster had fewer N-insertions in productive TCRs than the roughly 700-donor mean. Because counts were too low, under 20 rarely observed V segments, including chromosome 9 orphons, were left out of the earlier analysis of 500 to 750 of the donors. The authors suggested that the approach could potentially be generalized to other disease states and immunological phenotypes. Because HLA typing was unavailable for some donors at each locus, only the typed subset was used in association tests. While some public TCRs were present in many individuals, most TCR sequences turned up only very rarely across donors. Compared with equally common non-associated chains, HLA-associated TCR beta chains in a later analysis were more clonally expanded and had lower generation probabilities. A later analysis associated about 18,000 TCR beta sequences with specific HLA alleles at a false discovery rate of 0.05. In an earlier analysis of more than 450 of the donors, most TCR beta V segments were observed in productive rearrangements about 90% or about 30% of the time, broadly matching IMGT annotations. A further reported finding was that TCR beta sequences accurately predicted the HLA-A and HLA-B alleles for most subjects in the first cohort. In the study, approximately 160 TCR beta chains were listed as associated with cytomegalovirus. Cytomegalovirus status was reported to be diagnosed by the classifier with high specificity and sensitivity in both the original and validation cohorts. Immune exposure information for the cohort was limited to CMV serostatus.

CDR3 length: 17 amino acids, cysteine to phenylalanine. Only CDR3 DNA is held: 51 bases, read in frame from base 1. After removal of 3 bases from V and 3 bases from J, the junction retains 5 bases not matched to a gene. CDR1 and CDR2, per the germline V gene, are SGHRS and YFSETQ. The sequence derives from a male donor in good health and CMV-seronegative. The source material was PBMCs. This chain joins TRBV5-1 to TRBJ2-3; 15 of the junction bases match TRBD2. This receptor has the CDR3 CASSWGLAGGPTDTQYF. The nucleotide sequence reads TGCGCCAGCAGCTGGGGACTAGCGGGGGGCCCAACAGATACGCAGTATTTT.